This T cell receptor (beta chain) emerged from a study of T cell changes during pregnancy in multiple sclerosis. TCRdb's copy holds only in-frame clones and misses some; the assay was immunoSEQ multiplex PCR. This table holds roughly 100,000 clones, roughly 91% found once. The TCR originated in a female donor in good health, enrolled as a control in a pregnancy study. Sequenced material: peripheral blood, taken after pregnancy.

CDR3 nucleotide sequence: TGTGCCAGCAGCTTGGGGACAGGGGGGAACACTGAAGCTTTCTTT. Its translation: CASSLGTGGNTEAFF. The V call is TRBV7-9, the J call TRBJ1-1, with TRBD1 matching 11 bases. The CDR3 extends over 15 amino acids. V trimming: 3 bases; J trimming: 1 base; junction bases outside the gene matches: 1. Per the germline V gene, CDR1 is SEHNR and CDR2 is FQNEAQ (reference sequence).